The sequence of this T cell receptor (beta chain) was determined in a study of response to subunit inactivated influenza vaccine. This clonotype was picked up a small number of times. Its matching antigen is unknown. TCRdb passed the RT-PCR reads through MiXCR, listing each CDR3 protein once. The sample has over 650,000 distinct CDR3 sequences, roughly 18% seen once; the top ten hold 11%. General study findings and limits: Authors suggested few new T cells are recruited by each seasonal influenza vaccination.

Germline V gene lookup returns CDR1 MRHNA and CDR2 SNTAGT. The CDR3 has 15 amino acids. V was pared by 9 bases and J by 4 bases, with 21 bases between. Sequenced material: PBMCs from blood, taken 4 to 6 days after vaccination. The receptor was derived from a man aged 45-60 years who received an inactivated influenza vaccine. The J gene is TRBJ1-2, the V gene TRBV6-4, with D uncertain. The CDR3: CASKADLGGSYGYTF. In DNA, the CDR3 is TGTGCCAGTAAAGCAGATTTAGGTGGAAGCTATGGCTACACCTTC.